The 26 T cell receptor beta chains presented below share a single source sample, sequenced in a study of blood T cell repertoires in COVID-19. Profiled with immunoSEQ multiplex PCR; TCRdb holds only in-frame clones, not every one. The sample contains 150,000 to 250,000 clones, about 93% of which appear only once. Sequences were obtained from peripheral blood. These receptors all stem from a young man with COVID-19, enrolled during active disease.

This clone was detected only a few times. The chain has TRBV6-1 and TRBJ2-7; D perhaps matches TRBD1 (6 bases). This CDR3 is 15 amino acids long. The V gene's germline CDR1 is MNHNS and CDR2 SASEGT. Trimming shortened V by 3 bases and J by 0 bases, and 12 bases separated the two germline ends. The CDR3 reads CASSDTWTASYEQYF. The CDR3 region has the DNA TGTGCCAGCAGTGACACGTGGACAGCCTCCTACGAGCAGTACTTC.

The rearrangement joins TRBV18 to TRBJ1-1; D gene unclear. CDR3 length: 13 residues. Germline V gene lookup returns CDR1 KGHSH and CDR2 LQKENI. Deletions cut 1 base from V and 3 bases from J, with 6 bases between. CDR3 sequence: CASSPLVDTEAFF. Here the CDR3 DNA reads TGTGCCAGCTCACCACTAGTGGACACTGAAGCTTTCTTT.

The J gene is TRBJ2-3, the V gene TRBV4-1, with D possibly TRBD2 on 6 matching bases. The CDR3 loop spans 18 amino acids. CDR1 MGHRA and CDR2 YSYEKL come from the germline V gene. V was shortened by 4 bases and J by 1 base, with 21 bases between the two germline ends. The CDR3 region has the DNA TGCGCCAGCAGCCCCAGGGAGGCGGGCGGTTGGGGCACAGATACGCAGTATTTT. This encodes CASSPREAGGWGTDTQYF.

This chain joins TRBV5-1 and TRBJ2-5; D may be TRBD2 (5 bases). The length of the CDR3 is 13 residues. The germline V gene has CDR1 SGHRS and CDR2 YFSETQ. The V end lost 6 bases, the J end lost 5 bases, and 14 bases lay between the germline ends. CDR3 in amino acids: CASTIYGEETQYF. The CDR3 DNA reads as TGCGCCAGCACAATATACGGGGAGGAGACCCAGTACTTC. The complete variable domain, with remaining parts taken from reference TRBV5-1 and TRBJ2-5, reads KAGVTQTPRYLIKTRGQQVTLSCSPISGHRSVSWYQQTPGQGLQFLFEYFSETQRNKGNFPGRFSGRQFSNSRSEMNVSTLELGDSALYLCASTIYGEETQYFGPGTRLLVL.

The rearrangement links TRBV7-9 to TRBJ1-2; 10 bases line up with TRBD1. The CDR3 has 15 residues. The V segment lost 5 bases and the J segment 8 bases; nucleotides outside the gene matches: 11. CDR1 is SEHNR and CDR2 is FQNEAQ in the germline V gene (reference sequence). CDR3 nucleotides: TGTGCCAGCAGCCACAACACGGACAGGGGGGGAGGCTACACCTTC. Amino acids: CASSHNTDRGGGYTF.

This clone was seen only a few times. V and J are TRBV3-1 (or the pseudogene TRBV3-2) and TRBJ1-2; D is uncertain. V shed 4 bases and J shed 7 bases, with 13 bases lying between them. This CDR3 comprises 13 residues. Germline V lookup: CDR1 LGHDT, CDR2 YNNKEL (reference sequence). The CDR3 coding sequence is TGTGCCAGCAGCCCCCGCGGCGCTTTTGGCTACACCTTC. Amino acids: CASSPRGAFGYTF.

The chain employs TRBV4-1 and TRBJ1-5; no clear D. With 2 bases removed from V and 3 bases from J, the gap between germline ends came to 17 bases. This CDR3 contains 17 residues. The germline CDR1 and CDR2 sequences are MGHRA and YSYEKL. The CDR3 bases are TGCGCCAGCAGCCAATCGTGGGCAGCGGCAAACAATCAGCCCCAGCATTTT. Its translation is CASSQSWAAANNQPQHF.

This sequence joins TRBV5-1 and TRBJ1-1; D not resolved. The V end was cut by 4 bases, the J end by 1 base, with 5 bases between. From germline, CDR1 is SGHRS and CDR2 YFSETQ. The CDR3 runs to 12 residues. The chain's CDR3 is CASSDKNTEAFF. Here the CDR3 DNA reads TGCGCCAGCAGCGACAAGAACACTGAAGCTTTCTTT. Using reference TRBV5-1 and TRBJ1-1 for the parts outside the CDR3, the full variable domain is KAGVTQTPRYLIKTRGQQVTLSCSPISGHRSVSWYQQTPGQGLQFLFEYFSETQRNKGNFPGRFSGRQFSNSRSEMNVSTLELGDSALYLCASSDKNTEAFFGQGTRLTVV.

The chain uses TRBV19 and TRBJ1-1, with a possible D match to TRBD1 (6 bases). CDR1 is LNHDA, CDR2 SQIVND, per germline (reference sequence). This CDR3 has 15 amino acids. The V gene lost 1 base and the J gene lost 0 bases, with 9 bases spanning the gap. The CDR3 loop is CASSIAQGLNTEAFF. Here the CDR3 DNA reads TGTGCCAGTAGTATAGCACAGGGATTGAACACTGAAGCTTTCTTT.

J is TRBJ2-1 and V is TRBV11-3, with 15 bases aligning to TRBD2. With V trimmed by 1 base and J by 0 bases, 4 bases remained unmatched. The germline V gene encodes CDR1 SGHNT and CDR2 YENEEA. The CDR3 totals 19 residues. The CDR3 DNA reads as TGTGCCAGCAGCTTAGGGACTAGCGGGGGGGCGAGCTCCTACAATGAGCAGTTCTTC. This encodes CASSLGTSGGASSYNEQFF. The whole variable domain, filled in from reference TRBV11-3 and TRBJ2-1, reads EAGVVQSPRYKIIEKKQPVAFWCNPISGHNTLYWYLQNLGQGPELLIRYENEEAVDDSQLPKDRFSAERLKGVDSTLKIQPAELGDSAVYLCASSLGTSGGASSYNEQFFGPGTRLTVL.

A word on this clone: The sample carries other DNA sequences with the same CDR3. The chain joins TRBV18 to TRBJ2-7; 8 positions match TRBD1. The V gene end was trimmed by 6 bases and the J gene end by 0 bases; junction bases not matched to a gene: 7. Germline-derived CDR1 and CDR2 are KGHSH and LQKENI. The CDR3 runs to 15 residues. CDR3 sequence (DNA): TGTGCCAGCTCCCAAGGGACAGGCAGCTCCTACGAGCAGTACTTC. It specifies CASSQGTGSSYEQYF.

J is TRBJ2-3 and V is TRBV2; TRBD2 matches at 8 bases. The CDR3 is 15 amino acids. Germline V CDR1 and CDR2: SNHLY, FYNNEI. V dropped 6 bases and J dropped 1; count of bases not matched to a gene: 6. Here the CDR3 DNA reads TGTGCCAGCAGGCCCGGAGCGGGAGGCACAGATACGCAGTATTTT. Its translation: CASRPGAGGTDTQYF. Drawing the rest from reference TRBV2 and TRBJ2-3, the complete variable domain is EPEVTQTPSHQVTQMGQEVILRCVPISNHLYFYWYRQILGQKVEFLVSFYNNEISEKSEIFDDQFSVERPDGSNFTLKIRSTKLEDSAMYFCASRPGAGGTDTQYFGPGTRLTVL.

The genes are TRBV6-6 and TRBJ1-5, with TRBD1 matching 10 bases. This CDR3 comprises 16 residues. Trimming took 5 bases from V and 7 from J; bases not matched to a gene: 11. Germline CDR1 and CDR2: MNHNY and SVGAGI (reference sequence). CDR3 nucleotide sequence: TGTGCCAGCAGTAACCGGGACAGGGGAGAACGACAGCCCCAGCATTTT. Encoded protein: CASSNRDRGERQPQHF.

This rearrangement joins TRBV29-1 to TRBJ2-1; 7 bases fit TRBD1. Germline V lookup: CDR1 SQVTM, CDR2 ANQGSEA. V was pared by 3 bases and J by 3 bases, with 2 bases of the junction left unmatched. The CDR3 extends over 13 amino acids. The CDR3 spells CSVEGQNYNEQFF. For the CDR3, the DNA is TGCAGCGTTGAGGGACAGAACTACAATGAGCAGTTCTTC.

V and J are TRBV5-1 and TRBJ2-3; D possibly corresponds to TRBD1 (5 bases). Germline V gene lookup returns CDR1 SGHRS and CDR2 YFSETQ. V dropped 1 base and J dropped 2 bases, with 11 bases sitting between them. There are 15 residues in the CDR3. CDR3 loop: CASSLSAGSTDTQYF. For the CDR3, the DNA is TGCGCCAGCAGCTTGTCGGCAGGGTCCACAGATACGCAGTATTTT.

This clone has more than one count but fewer than ten. This rearrangement joins TRBV3-1 (or the pseudogene TRBV3-2) to TRBJ1-4, with 8 bases matching TRBD1. V lost 0 bases and J lost 3; bases outside the gene matches: 12. Germline V gives CDR1 LGHDT, CDR2 YNNKEL (reference sequence). CDR3 size: 19 residues. CDR3 sequence reads: CASSQERGRGRGANEKLFF. Written as DNA, the CDR3 is TGTGCCAGCAGCCAAGAGAGAGGCAGGGGGCGGGGAGCTAATGAAAAACTGTTTTTT.

The CDR3, as DNA: TGTGCCAGCTCACCACCGGGCCTACTTAACACTGAAGCTTTCTTT. It is translated as CASSPPGLLNTEAFF. The chain employs TRBV18 and TRBJ1-1; unclear D gene. V dropped 0 bases and J dropped 2 bases, with 10 bases sitting between them. The germline gives CDR1 KGHSH, CDR2 LQKENI. The CDR3 loop spans 15 amino acids.

The genes are TRBV25-1 and TRBJ2-7; perhaps TRBD1 as D (5 bases). The length of the CDR3 is 14 residues. V gave up 1 base and J gave up 2 bases, with 9 bases separating them. CDR1 is MGHDK, CDR2 SYGVNS, per germline. In DNA form, the CDR3 reads TGTGCCAGCAGTGAATCGGGCAGGGCCTACGAGCAGTACTTC. It translates to CASSESGRAYEQYF.

The genes are TRBV6-6 and TRBJ1-6; no definite D call. The CDR3 totals 13 residues. Trimming shortened V by 6 bases and J by 11 bases, and 14 bases separated the two germline ends. Germline V gene sequence: CDR1 MNHNY, CDR2 SVGAGI (reference sequence). DNA for the CDR3: TGTGCCAGCAGGCGGGGTGAGGATACACCCCTCCACTTT. This encodes CASRRGEDTPLHF.

The CDR3 protein is CASSIDRFGGYTF. Here the CDR3 DNA reads TGTGCCAGCAGCATAGACAGGTTCGGGGGCTACACCTTC. The chain has TRBV5-6 and TRBJ1-2, with D possibly being TRBD1 (6 bases). Trimming shortened V by 4 bases and J by 8 bases, and 15 bases separated the two germline ends. CDR1 and CDR2 (germline): SGHDT, YYEEEE. The CDR3 has 13 residues.

The chain links TRBV5-4 to TRBJ2-2; D perhaps matches TRBD1 (6 bases). The V gene's germline CDR1 is SGHNT and CDR2 YYREEE (reference sequence). The CDR3 has 14 residues. The V end was cut by 0 bases, the J end by 6 bases, with 9 bases between. The CDR3, as DNA: TGTGCCAGCAGCTTGGACAGGGTTGCCGGGGAGCTGTTTTTT. It codes for CASSLDRVAGELFF.

For the CDR3, the DNA is TGTGCCAGCAGCCCAGACAGGGGCCTCAGTAACACTGAAGCTTTCTTT. It encodes CASSPDRGLSNTEAFF. The V call is TRBV7-2, the J call TRBJ1-1; 8 positions agree with TRBD1. Germline assignment: CDR1 SGHTA and CDR2 FQGNSA. V trimming: 5 bases; J trimming: 2 bases; junction bases outside the gene matches: 10. This CDR3 has 16 residues.

The J gene is TRBJ1-2, the V gene TRBV11-1; D is uncertain. The CDR3 runs 16 residues. CDR1 is SGHAT, CDR2 FQDESV, per germline (reference sequence). Trimming cost V 2 bases and J 0 bases, with 13 bases left between them. This CDR3 reads CASSLSPPGANYGYTF. For the CDR3, the DNA is TGTGCCAGCAGCTTAAGTCCGCCCGGAGCTAACTATGGCTACACCTTC.

The rearrangement links TRBV2 to TRBJ1-5; D is ambiguous. This CDR3 has 13 amino acids. CDR1 is SNHLY and CDR2 is FYNNEI in the germline V gene. Trimming stripped 5 bases from V and 9 bases from J, with 14 bases between. CDR3 residues: CASSFGGSGPQHF. In DNA form, the CDR3 reads TGTGCCAGCAGTTTTGGAGGGTCTGGGCCCCAGCATTTT.

The chain carries TRBV7-9 and TRBJ1-6; D ambiguous. Germline V gene sequence: CDR1 SEHNR, CDR2 FQNEAQ (reference sequence). The CDR3 loop spans 15 amino acids. Trimming took off 8 bases at V and 0 bases at J, with 11 bases between the two ends. In DNA, the CDR3 is TGTGCCAGCGGGCGGGGAGACTCCTATAATTCACCCCTCCACTTT. This sequence encodes CASGRGDSYNSPLHF.

The gene calls are TRBV7-9 and TRBJ2-3, with TRBD1 as a possible D gene (5 bases). The CDR3 runs 14 residues. V was shortened by 2 bases and J by 2 bases, with 8 bases between the two germline ends. The germline gives CDR1 SEHNR, CDR2 FQNEAQ (reference sequence). CDR3 sequence reads: CASSLRQITDTQYF. Written as DNA, the CDR3 is TGTGCCAGCAGCTTACGACAGATCACAGATACGCAGTATTTT.